This TCR beta chain derives from a study of T-cell reconstitution after alpha-beta-depleted transplantation in children. As it was prepared, the TCRbeta library received unique molecular identifiers. MiXCR was run by TCRdb on the PCR reads, yielding one entry per CDR3 protein. The table has about 500,000 distinct CDR3 sequences, approximately 30% seen once. The CDR3 length is 16 residues. V lost 4 bases to trimming and J lost 8 bases; unmatched junction nucleotides: 11. Germline V lookup: CDR1 MGHDK, CDR2 SYGVNS. The sample in question was PBMCs from the stem cell graft donor, obtained from the stem cell graft. The source is a human donor who donated a stem cell graft to a child with aplastic anemia. The V gene is TRBV25-1, the J gene TRBJ2-1, with 10 positions matching TRBD1. CDR3 loop: CASSGNRDRGRDEQFF. For the CDR3, the DNA is TGTGCCAGCAGTGGGAACCGGGACAGGGGTCGCGATGAGCAGTTCTTC.